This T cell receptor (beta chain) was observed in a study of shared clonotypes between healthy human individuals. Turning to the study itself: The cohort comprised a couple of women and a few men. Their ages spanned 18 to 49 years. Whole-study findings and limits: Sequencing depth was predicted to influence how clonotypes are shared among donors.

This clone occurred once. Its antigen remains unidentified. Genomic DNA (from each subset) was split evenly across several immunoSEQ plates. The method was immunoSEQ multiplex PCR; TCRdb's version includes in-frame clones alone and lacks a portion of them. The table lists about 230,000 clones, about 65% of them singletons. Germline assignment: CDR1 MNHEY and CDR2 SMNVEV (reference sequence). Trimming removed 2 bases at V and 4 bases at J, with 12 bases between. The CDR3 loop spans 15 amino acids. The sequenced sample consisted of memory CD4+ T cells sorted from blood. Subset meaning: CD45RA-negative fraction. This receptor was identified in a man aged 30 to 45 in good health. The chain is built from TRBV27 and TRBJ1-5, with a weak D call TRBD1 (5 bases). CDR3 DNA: TGTGCCAGCAGTTTAAGCAATGGACAAAATCAGCCCCAGCATTTT. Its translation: CASSLSNGQNQPQHF.